This is a list of T cell receptor beta chains from one sample in a study of T cells in narcolepsy. Repertoires were generated with immunoSEQ multiplex PCR, while TCRdb's copy carries only in-frame clones and drops some. This repertoire shows 30,000 to 35,000 clones, less than 90% found once; its top ten account for about 3%. Material: CD45RA- memory CD4+ T cells from PBMCs. The receptors were sampled from a human donor with narcolepsy. The CDR3 runs from the conserved cysteine through the conserved F or W. A D gene is named only where the DNA matches it firmly. Some rows have no size entry. The others give once, few or many, or a class for an expanded clone.

abundance: once
j_gene: TRBJ2-5
v_gene: TRBV7-2
d_gene: NA
CDR3nt: TGTGCCAGCAGCTTAGGGGAGGAGACCCAGTACTTC
CDR3aa: CASSLGEETQYF

abundance: NA
j_gene: TRBJ2-3
v_gene: TRBV29-1
d_gene: TRBD2
CDR3nt: TGCAGCGTTCCCACGACCTATAGCGGGACTAGCACAGATACGCAGTATTTT
CDR3aa: CSVPTTYSGTSTDTQYF

abundance: NA
j_gene: TRBJ1-2
v_gene: TRBV19
d_gene: NA
CDR3nt: TGTGCCAGTAGTATCCCCGGACGTACGTACGGCTACACCTTC
CDR3aa: CASSIPGRTYGYTF

abundance: NA
j_gene: TRBJ1-1
v_gene: TRBV21-1
d_gene: NA
CDR3nt: TGTGCCAGCAGCAATCCCCTTAGAACCTCCACTGAAGCTTTCTTT
CDR3aa: CASSNPLRTSTEAFF

abundance: few
j_gene: TRBJ2-7
v_gene: TRBV27
d_gene: NA
CDR3nt: TGTGCCAGCAGTTTCCGGGCTACGTACGAGCAGTACTTC
CDR3aa: CASSFRATYEQYF

abundance: NA
j_gene: TRBJ1-2
v_gene: TRBV19
d_gene: TRBD1
CDR3nt: TGTGCCAGTGTCCAACAGGGGGATTTTAGCTACACCTTC
CDR3aa: CASVQQGDFSYTF

abundance: NA
j_gene: TRBJ1-5
v_gene: TRBV5-1
d_gene: NA
CDR3nt: TGCGCCAGCAGCTTGTCGTTTGGAGGTAATCAGCCCCAGCATTTT
CDR3aa: CASSLSFGGNQPQHF

abundance: NA
j_gene: TRBJ1-2
v_gene: TRBV2
d_gene: TRBD1
CDR3nt: TGTGCCAGCAGTGACCAGGGGGCTAATGGCTACACCTTC
CDR3aa: CASSDQGANGYTF

abundance: NA
j_gene: TRBJ1-1
v_gene: TRBV6-5
d_gene: NA
CDR3nt: TGTGCCAGCAGTCAGCCGGGACTAGCAGCTTTCTTT
CDR3aa: CASSQPGLAAFF

abundance: NA
j_gene: TRBJ1-2
v_gene: TRBV19
d_gene: TRBD1
CDR3nt: TGTGCCAGTACCCCGGACAGGCTCGGGGCCCCTAACTATGGCTACACCTTC
CDR3aa: CASTPDRLGAPNYGYTF

abundance: few
j_gene: TRBJ2-7
v_gene: TRBV5-1
d_gene: TRBD2
CDR3nt: TGCGCCAGCAGTAAGGGACTAGCGGGGGCGCAGTCCTACGAGCAGTACTTC
CDR3aa: CASSKGLAGAQSYEQYF

abundance: NA
j_gene: TRBJ1-1
v_gene: TRBV12-5
d_gene: NA
CDR3nt: TGTGCTAGTGGTTTAGCTTGGTTGAACACTGAAGCTTTCTTT
CDR3aa: CASGLAWLNTEAFF

abundance: NA
j_gene: TRBJ1-1
v_gene: TRBV7-2
d_gene: NA
CDR3nt: TGTGCCAGCAGCCTAAGTACCTTGAACACTGAAGCTTTCTTT
CDR3aa: CASSLSTLNTEAFF

abundance: NA
j_gene: TRBJ1-1
v_gene: TRBV7-9
d_gene: NA
CDR3nt: TGTGCCAGCAGCTCCCGGGACGGCGGCGAAGCTTTCTTT
CDR3aa: CASSSRDGGEAFF

abundance: NA
j_gene: TRBJ1-1
v_gene: TRBV10-3
d_gene: TRBD1
CDR3nt: TGTGCCATCGGGACAGGGGGCAAAAGGAACACTGAAGCTTTCTTT
CDR3aa: CAIGTGGKRNTEAFF

abundance: NA
j_gene: TRBJ2-3
v_gene: TRBV6-4
d_gene: NA
CDR3nt: TGTGCCAGCAGTGACCTGGGTACGCAGTATTTT
CDR3aa: CASSDLGTQYF

abundance: NA
j_gene: TRBJ1-1
v_gene: TRBV4-3
d_gene: TRBD1
CDR3nt: TGCGCCAGCAGCCTCTACAGGGGAGAGGCTTTCTTT
CDR3aa: CASSLYRGEAFF

abundance: NA
j_gene: TRBJ1-5
v_gene: TRBV27
d_gene: TRBD1
CDR3nt: TGTGCCAGCAGTCCTACTTACAGGGGTAGCAATCAGCCCCAGCATTTT
CDR3aa: CASSPTYRGSNQPQHF

abundance: NA
j_gene: TRBJ2-7
v_gene: TRBV19
d_gene: NA
CDR3nt: TGTGCCAGTAGTATTAAAGAACAGCCAACCTACGAGCAGTACTTC
CDR3aa: CASSIKEQPTYEQYF

abundance: NA
j_gene: TRBJ2-1
v_gene: TRBV6-4
d_gene: NA
CDR3nt: TGTGCCAGCAGTGAAGGCCTTTTAGCCCCCGCGTACAATGAGCAGTTCTTC
CDR3aa: CASSEGLLAPAYNEQFF

abundance: NA
j_gene: TRBJ1-2
v_gene: TRBV7-9
d_gene: NA
CDR3nt: TGTGCCAGCAGCCCGGGAGGCGGAGGCTACACCTTC
CDR3aa: CASSPGGGGYTF

abundance: NA
j_gene: TRBJ1-1
v_gene: TRBV25-1
d_gene: NA
CDR3nt: TGTGCCAGCACCTGGGGAGGACAGATGAACACTGAAGCTTTCTTT
CDR3aa: CASTWGGQMNTEAFF

abundance: NA
j_gene: TRBJ2-5
v_gene: TRBV9
d_gene: TRBD2
CDR3nt: TGTGCCAGCAGCGGGACTAGCGGGGGGGAAGAGACCCAGTACTTC
CDR3aa: CASSGTSGGEETQYF

abundance: NA
j_gene: TRBJ2-5
v_gene: TRBV7-3
d_gene: TRBD2
CDR3nt: TGTGCCAGCAGCATTAGCGGGGGGGCCGCGATCGAGACCCAGTACTTC
CDR3aa: CASSISGGAAIETQYF

abundance: NA
j_gene: TRBJ1-1
v_gene: TRBV29-1
d_gene: NA
CDR3nt: TGCAGCGTTGCGCTAGGGGGAACTGAAGCTTTCTTT
CDR3aa: CSVALGGTEAFF

abundance: NA
j_gene: TRBJ2-7
v_gene: TRBV5-1
d_gene: TRBD1
CDR3nt: TGCGCCAGCAGCTTGCAGTCCAGGGGGTCGGGGGAGCAGTACTTC
CDR3aa: CASSLQSRGSGEQYF

abundance: NA
j_gene: TRBJ2-2
v_gene: TRBV14
d_gene: NA
CDR3nt: TGTGCCAGCTCAATTAAGGACACTGGCGGGGAGCTGTTTTTT
CDR3aa: CASSIKDTGGELFF

abundance: NA
j_gene: TRBJ1-4
v_gene: TRBV5-1
d_gene: NA
CDR3nt: TGCGCCAGCAGCTTGGCGGGGGATAATGAAAAACTGTTTTTT
CDR3aa: CASSLAGDNEKLFF

abundance: NA
j_gene: TRBJ1-5
v_gene: TRBV5-8
d_gene: TRBD1
CDR3nt: TGTGCCAGCAGCTTGGAGGACAGGGGGAATCAGCCCCAGCATTTT
CDR3aa: CASSLEDRGNQPQHF

abundance: NA
j_gene: TRBJ1-1
v_gene: TRBV5-5
d_gene: NA
CDR3nt: TGTGCCAGCAGCTTGCGAGGTGAAGCTTTCTTT
CDR3aa: CASSLRGEAFF

abundance: NA
j_gene: TRBJ1-6
v_gene: TRBV7-9
d_gene: NA
CDR3nt: TGTGCCAGCAGCTTACAGGGCAATTCACCCCTCCACTTT
CDR3aa: CASSLQGNSPLHF

abundance: NA
j_gene: TRBJ2-5
v_gene: TRBV30
d_gene: NA
CDR3nt: TGTGCCTGGAGTGGTTTTCGGAGGCAGGACGGGCGGGAGACCCAGTACTTC
CDR3aa: CAWSGFRRQDGRETQYF

abundance: few
j_gene: TRBJ1-1
v_gene: TRBV5-6
d_gene: NA
CDR3nt: TGTGCCAGCAGCCCAGATCTGAACACTGAAGCTTTCTTT
CDR3aa: CASSPDLNTEAFF

abundance: NA
j_gene: TRBJ1-4
v_gene: TRBV4-1
d_gene: NA
CDR3nt: TGCGCCAGCAGGAAGGGGGAGGCAACTAATGAAAAACTGTTTTTT
CDR3aa: CASRKGEATNEKLFF

abundance: NA
j_gene: TRBJ2-3
v_gene: TRBV7-9
d_gene: TRBD2
CDR3nt: TGTGCCAGCCCCTTGGCGGGGGGGCAAGATACGCAGTATTTT
CDR3aa: CASPLAGGQDTQYF

abundance: NA
j_gene: TRBJ1-3
v_gene: TRBV7-2
d_gene: TRBD1
CDR3nt: TGTGCCAGCAGCCCGACGACAGGGGTATGGGGAAACACCATATATTTT
CDR3aa: CASSPTTGVWGNTIYF

abundance: NA
j_gene: TRBJ2-7
v_gene: TRBV13
d_gene: NA
CDR3nt: TGTGCCAGCAGCCGCCTTGGCGAGCAGTACTTC
CDR3aa: CASSRLGEQYF

abundance: NA
j_gene: TRBJ2-6
v_gene: TRBV29-1
d_gene: TRBD1
CDR3nt: TGCAGCGTTGTGGGACAGAGCTCTGGGGCCAACGTCCTGACTTTC
CDR3aa: CSVVGQSSGANVLTF

abundance: NA
j_gene: TRBJ1-2
v_gene: TRBV11-2
d_gene: TRBD1
CDR3nt: TGTGCCAGCAGCTTAGGGGACAGATACACCTTC
CDR3aa: CASSLGDRYTF

abundance: few
j_gene: TRBJ1-3
v_gene: TRBV7-2
d_gene: NA
CDR3nt: TGTGCCAGCATGAGGGGGATGTCTGGAAACACCATATATTTT
CDR3aa: CASMRGMSGNTIYF

abundance: NA
j_gene: TRBJ1-1
v_gene: TRBV7-9
d_gene: TRBD1
CDR3nt: TGTGCCAGCAGAGCACCAGGGGGGACTGAAGCTTTCTTT
CDR3aa: CASRAPGGTEAFF

abundance: NA
j_gene: TRBJ1-5
v_gene: TRBV9
d_gene: NA
CDR3nt: TGTGCCAGCAGCGTCCCAGGGGTCAATCAGCCCCAGCATTTT
CDR3aa: CASSVPGVNQPQHF

abundance: NA
j_gene: TRBJ1-1
v_gene: TRBV30
d_gene: NA
CDR3nt: TGTGCCTGGAATCCCGGGACACTGGGCACTGAAGCTTTCTTT
CDR3aa: CAWNPGTLGTEAFF

abundance: NA
j_gene: TRBJ1-5
v_gene: TRBV27
d_gene: NA
CDR3nt: TGTGCCAGCAGTTTATACCCCCCGCAGGGGAGCAATCAGCCCCAGCATTTT
CDR3aa: CASSLYPPQGSNQPQHF

abundance: NA
j_gene: TRBJ1-2
v_gene: TRBV14
d_gene: NA
CDR3nt: TGTGCCAGCAGCCAAGCTCCTGGCGGCTATGGCTACACCTTC
CDR3aa: CASSQAPGGYGYTF

abundance: NA
j_gene: TRBJ2-1
v_gene: TRBV7-3
d_gene: TRBD2
CDR3nt: TGTGCCAGCAGCTTGAGCGGGGCGGGAAATGAGCAGTTCTTC
CDR3aa: CASSLSGAGNEQFF

abundance: NA
j_gene: TRBJ1-1
v_gene: TRBV6-1
d_gene: TRBD1
CDR3nt: TGTGCCAGCACTGAAGGGGGCCGAGACACTGAAGCTTTCTTT
CDR3aa: CASTEGGRDTEAFF

abundance: NA
j_gene: TRBJ1-4
v_gene: TRBV7-6
d_gene: TRBD1
CDR3nt: TGTGCCAGCAGCTCCGACAGGGGATTTGAAAAACTGTTTTTT
CDR3aa: CASSSDRGFEKLFF

abundance: NA
j_gene: TRBJ1-1
v_gene: TRBV5-1
d_gene: NA
CDR3nt: TGCGCCAGCAGCTTGGAAGCCCGCGGAGGGAGGGAAAGGGGTGAAGCTTTCTTT
CDR3aa: CASSLEARGGRERGEAFF

abundance: NA
j_gene: TRBJ2-1
v_gene: TRBV5-1
d_gene: NA
CDR3nt: TGCGCCAGCAGCCCCCTCGTGGGGGATGGCGAGCAGTTCTTC
CDR3aa: CASSPLVGDGEQFF